The T cell receptor (beta chain) under discussion was sequenced for a study of OX40 agonist ivuxolimab in advanced cancers. Study in general: Patients took ivuxolimab, an agonistic anti-OX40 (CD134) antibody. Study-level findings and limits: Clonal expansion was seen in CD4+ and CD8+ blood T cells by week 6 at 0.1 to 3.0 mg/kg. CD8+ T cells averaged more expanded clones than CD4+.

Here immunoSEQ multiplex PCR was the method, and the copy in TCRdb shows in-frame clones only, minus some. Among 12,000 to 15,000 clones listed, roughly 89% were seen once. Germline assignment: CDR1 MGHRA and CDR2 YSYEKL. The V segment lost 3 bases and the J segment 4 bases; nucleotides outside the gene matches: 7. CDR3 length: 15 residues. About this clone: Its specificity is not known.

The sequences come from CD4+ or CD8+ T cells sorted from blood, collected in a trial of the OX40 agonist ivuxolimab. This clonotype was sampled from an adult with an advanced solid tumor such as melanoma, head and neck, liver or kidney cancer. The rearrangement uses TRBV4-1 and TRBJ2-7; TRBD2 aligns across 9 bases. CDR3 sequence reads: CASSQNSGGSYEQYF. Here the CDR3 DNA reads TGCGCCAGCAGCCAGAATAGCGGGGGAAGTTACGAGCAGTACTTC.